This T cell receptor (beta chain) was identified during a study of cytomegalovirus exposure and HLA in healthy donors. Primers for the PCR totalled 60 Vbeta and 13 Jbeta. Method: immunoSEQ multiplex PCR; TCRdb's copy keeps in-frame clones and lacks some. The table shows some 90,000 clones, with more than 70% occurring only once. Points on this clone: The target antigen is unknown.

Study conclusions and caveats: Presence/absence results assume similar sequencing depth per donor, which may not hold. In a later analysis, productive TCRs from donors in an Asian-associated ancestry cluster reportedly carried fewer N-insertions than the cohort mean. CMV antigen specificity was confirmed in vitro for a few CMV-associated chains. Relative to equally common others, HLA-associated TCR beta chains showed greater clonal expansion in a later analysis.

In germline, CDR1 is MGHRA, CDR2 YSYEKL. The CDR3 has 13 amino acids. V was shortened by 4 bases and J by 1 base, with 7 bases between the two germline ends. This TCR was recovered from a male donor in good health and CMV-seropositive. This chain connects TRBV4-1 to TRBJ2-5; no clear D. Sequenced material: PBMCs. In DNA, the CDR3 is TGCGCCAGCAGCCGCCTACCCCAAGAGACCCAGTACTTC. This encodes CASSRLPQETQYF.